Listed below are T cell receptor beta chains from one sample, sequenced in a study of blood T cell repertoires in COVID-19. This table comes from immunoSEQ multiplex PCR, and its TCRdb copy is limited to in-frame clones, with some not included. Among under 150,000 clones listed, about four fifths were seen once. Sequenced sample: peripheral blood. These receptors came from a middle-aged man with active or convalescent COVID-19. Each CDR3 is given with its conserved first and last residue. A D gene is named only where the DNA matches it firmly. Clone sizes are given selectively: once, few, many, or a class where the clone is expanded.

-	TRBV3-1/TRBV3-2	TRBJ1-2	once	TGTGCCAGCAGCCAAGGAAAGGGGTTTGCTGGCTACACCTTC	CASSQGKGFAGYTF
TRBD1	TRBV25-1	TRBJ2-5	once	TGTGCCACCCTACCCCTACCGGGACAGGGGCAAGAGACCCAGTACTTC	CATLPLPGQGQETQYF
-	TRBV5-4	TRBJ1-2	once	TGTGCCAGCAGCCAAAACAGGGCCTATGGCTACACCTTC	CASSQNRAYGYTF
-	TRBV6-4	TRBJ1-6	-	TGTGCCAGCAGTGAAGCCTTTAGTTCACCCCTCCACTTT	CASSEAFSSPLHF
TRBD2	TRBV18	TRBJ2-7	-	TGTGCCAGCTTCGGGACTAGCGGGGCTGGGGAGCAGTACTTC	CASFGTSGAGEQYF
-	TRBV7-9	TRBJ2-5	few	TGTGCCAGCAGCTCCCCTGGGGCCGGAGAGGAGACCCAGTACTTC	CASSSPGAGEETQYF
TRBD1	TRBV25-1	TRBJ1-1	-	TGTGCCAGCAGTGATCCGACAGGGGGCAACACTGAAGCTTTCTTT	CASSDPTGGNTEAFF
TRBD2	TRBV7-2	TRBJ2-5	-	TGTGCCAGCAGCGACCCGACTAGCCACCAAGAGACCCAGTACTTC	CASSDPTSHQETQYF
-	TRBV11-1	TRBJ2-3	-	TGTGCCAGCAGCTTTAGGGCCGGAGGGAGCACAGATACGCAGTATTTT	CASSFRAGGSTDTQYF
-	TRBV6-6	TRBJ1-3	few	TGTGCCAGCGGAGGGTCAGGGCCTGGAAACACCATATATTTT	CASGGSGPGNTIYF
TRBD1	TRBV15	TRBJ1-2	once	TGTGCCACCAGCACAGGGGGCGCCTATGGCTACACCTTC	CATSTGGAYGYTF
-	TRBV6-5	TRBJ1-2	few	TGTGCCAGCAGAAACAGGGATGGCTACACCTTC	CASRNRDGYTF
-	TRBV5-1	TRBJ1-3	-	TGCGCCAGCAGCGGACAAACCGGGACAACTGGAAACACCATATATTTT	CASSGQTGTTGNTIYF
-	TRBV19	TRBJ1-2	-	TGTGCCAGTAGGAGTCAGGGAATCGATGGCTACACCTTC	CASRSQGIDGYTF
TRBD1	TRBV7-2	TRBJ1-4	-	TGTGCCAGCAGACAGGGGCCAGGAGAAAAACTGTTTTTT	CASRQGPGEKLFF